The present entry profiles one T cell receptor beta chain with its context. This clone's antigen is unknown. Nothing much larger sits one base from this clone, and base qualities are not available. The first patient joined ICON in the first half of 2016, and enrollment wrapped up when the last patient was enrolled in the second half of 2018. Fresh tumor and matched uninvolved tissue for in-depth immune analyses, including TCR sequencing, were collected from a subcohort of approximately 82 patients. No cell sorting was done, and TCR sequencing was instead run on DNA isolated from bulk tissue. The sample comes from a study of tumor-infiltrating lymphocytes in localized non-small cell lung cancer (dated by TCRdb to the early 2020s). With respect to the entire study: The cohort included patients whose samples were collected after neoadjuvant chemotherapy, as well as both smokers and never-smokers and several histologies. Each patient provided resected tumor tissue plus uninvolved lung tissue from the same patient, with the uninvolved lung tissue described as non-adjacent to the tumor. Flow cytometry, multiplex immunofluorescence, RNA-seq, exome sequencing and proteomics were applied to the same patients as TCR sequencing, which was one of several integrated assays. The overall ICON cohort was composed of over a hundred surgical patients with localized non-small cell lung cancer whose tumors were resected. The paired tumor versus uninvolved lung comparison of immunoSEQ T-cell fraction included fewer than 65 patients. General findings and caveats noted by the study authors: Different pieces of the same tissue were used for different assays, so technical variation could not be separated from intratumor heterogeneity. In line with immunofluorescence CD3 counts, TCRbeta sequencing supported higher T cell infiltration in tumors compared with uninvolved lung tissue. Assay coverage varied across patients depending on available tissue quantity, so only a subset of the cohort had TCR sequencing. No difference in TCR-derived T-cell fraction was observed between the flow cytometry-defined immunotypes IM1 (good prognosis) and IM2 (poor prognosis).

From the cysteine up to the phenylalanine, the CDR3 has a length of 11 residues. Just CDR3 DNA is preserved here, 33 bases in frame from base 1. CDR1 and CDR2, per the germline V gene (reference sequence), are DFQATT and SNEGSKA. Between the V and J ends, shortened by 6 bases and 9 bases respectively, the junction contains 14 bases. TCR sequencing with the immunoSEQ assay provided the T-cell fraction in tumor and uninvolved lung tissue. In the authors' own workflow: In the survival analysis, patients were divided into a high T-cell fraction group (upper tertile) and a low T-cell fraction group (lower two tertiles), and the two groups were compared using a log-rank test. A signed-rank test was used to check for differences in T-cell fraction between paired tumor and uninvolved lung. TCRdb took over this immuneACCESS table, retaining in-frame rearrangements with V and J assigned. Such tables are incomplete; in checked studies, under half of the missing clones stem from an unresolved V gene, and the remainder is unexplained. V and J calls and clone size are copied from that table; D and trimming were computed from the DNA. The sample records roughly 12,000 clones, about 80% of which are singletons. The top ten clonotypes cover 17% of the sample.

Sequencing was carried out using uninvolved lung tissue not adjacent to the tumor. The rearranged segments are TRBV20-1 and TRBJ1-2; the D gene identity is not certain. The TCR comes from a human donor with non-small cell lung cancer. The CDR3 here reads CSAPQVWSYTF. The base sequence is TGCAGTGCGCCCCAGGTGTGGAGCTACACCTTC.